A single sample gave rise to the 21 T cell receptor beta chains below, sequenced in a study of blood T cell repertoires in COVID-19. The protocol was immunoSEQ multiplex PCR, while the TCRdb copy is restricted to in-frame clones and leaves out a portion. Of around 200,000 clones listed, roughly 84% are singletons. The material sequenced was peripheral blood. The receptors derive from a person aged 70 to 85 with COVID-19, enrolled during active disease.

This chain uses TRBV6-6 with TRBJ1-5; D possibly corresponds to TRBD1 (6 bases). CDR1 and CDR2 (germline): MNHNY, SVGAGI (reference sequence). This CDR3 spans 16 amino acids. Trimming pared 6 bases from V and 0 bases from J, leaving 15 bases between. As DNA, the CDR3 is TGTGCCAGCAGCAACGACAGGTCCGATAGCAATCAGCCCCAGCATTTT. Translation gives CASSNDRSDSNQPQHF.

This chain uses TRBV7-9 with TRBJ2-5; D is unclear. The ends were cut back, 5 bases at V and 3 bases at J, with 19 bases in the middle. This CDR3 comprises 16 residues. Germline CDR1 reads SEHNR; CDR2 reads FQNEAQ (reference sequence). The CDR3: CASSAPSDWIKETQYF. The DNA of the CDR3 is TGTGCCAGCAGCGCGCCATCTGACTGGATTAAAGAGACCCAGTACTTC.

Comments on this clone: Germline and junction disagree at one end, which may indicate a read error. The chain combines TRBV5-1 with TRBJ1-5; 7 nucleotides agree with TRBD1. This CDR3 spans 17 amino acids. CDR1 and CDR2 (germline): SGHRS, YFSETQ. CDR3 DNA: TGCGCCAGCAGCTTGAATCCCGGGACAGATAGCAATCGGCCCCAGCATTTT. Translated, it gives CASSLNPGTDSNRPQHF.

The chain joins TRBV20-1 to TRBJ2-3; weak D call: TRBD1 (6 bases). The CDR3 loop spans 11 amino acids. The germline V gene encodes CDR1 DFQATT and CDR2 SNEGSKA (reference sequence). The CDR3 is CSSGVTDTQYF. The DNA for the CDR3 is TGCTCCTCAGGGGTCACAGATACGCAGTATTTT.

The rearrangement links TRBV30 to TRBJ1-1; D remains unclear. From germline, CDR1 is GTSNPN and CDR2 SVGIG (reference sequence). The V gene lost 0 bases and the J gene lost 4 bases, with 9 bases spanning the gap. The CDR3 runs to 13 residues. As DNA, the CDR3 is TGTGCCTGGAGTGTAAGCCGGAGCACTGAAGCTTTCTTT. This gives the protein CAWSVSRSTEAFF. The whole variable domain, filled in from reference TRBV30 and TRBJ1-1, reads SQTIHQWPATLVQPVGSPLSLECTVEGTSNPNLYWYRQAAGRGLQLLFYSVGIGQISSEVPQNLSASRPQDRQFILSSKKLLLSDSGFYLCAWSVSRSTEAFFGQGTRLTVV.

The DNA for the CDR3 is TGCGCCAGCAGAAGGGGGCCTACAGATACGCAGTATTTT. Protein: CASRRGPTDTQYF. J is TRBJ2-3 and V is TRBV5-1; 7 bases align to TRBD1. The CDR3 spans 13 residues. With V trimmed by 5 bases and J by 3 bases, 3 bases remained unmatched. Germline CDR1 reads SGHRS; CDR2 reads YFSETQ.

The chain recombines TRBV27 with TRBJ1-2; D is unclear. This CDR3 has 14 residues. Germline V gene sequence: CDR1 MNHEY, CDR2 SMNVEV (reference sequence). The V end was cut by 2 bases, the J end by 8 bases, with 15 bases between. The CDR3 region has the DNA TGTGCCAGCAGTTTAAAGCCAGGCCTCTGGGGCTACACCTTC. Amino acids: CASSLKPGLWGYTF.

The chain employs TRBV6-5 and TRBJ2-7; no clear D. V was cut by 6 bases and J by 4 bases, with 13 bases left in between. The length of the CDR3 is 13 residues. The germline V gene encodes CDR1 MNHEY and CDR2 SVGAGI. The CDR3 protein is CASSQATPYEQYF. CDR3 nucleotide sequence: TGTGCCAGCAGCCAGGCTACACCATACGAGCAGTACTTC.

The chain couples TRBV24-1 to TRBJ2-3; a weak D match, TRBD1 (5 bases). Germline CDR1 reads KGHDR; CDR2 reads SFDVKD. The CDR3 has 12 amino acids. Trimming shortened V by 6 bases and J by 7 bases, and 10 bases separated the two germline ends. The CDR3 loop reads CATSQGDNTQYF. The CDR3 coding sequence is TGTGCCACCAGTCAAGGGGATAATACGCAGTATTTT.

The chain carries TRBV5-6 and TRBJ2-3; 7 positions match TRBD1. This CDR3 contains 18 residues. Germline CDR1 reads SGHDT; CDR2 reads YYEEEE. J lost 0 bases, V lost 4 bases, and 14 bases had no gene match. The CDR3 region has the DNA TGTGCCAGCAGCCCTCCCCGGAGGACAGGACCTAGCACAGATACGCAGTATTTT. Protein product: CASSPPRRTGPSTDTQYF.

This clone showed up just once. The V call is TRBV9, the J call TRBJ2-1; D uncertain. The V gene's germline CDR1 is SGDLS and CDR2 YYNGEE. Trimming took off 7 bases at V and 0 bases at J, with 14 bases between the two ends. The CDR3 contains 15 residues. CDR3 sequence: CASAPGSSSYNEQFF. The CDR3 bases are TGTGCCAGCGCCCCCGGGTCCAGCTCCTACAATGAGCAGTTCTTC.

The chain joins TRBV21-1 to TRBJ2-3; TRBD2 is the table's D call and was not checked against the DNA. TRBV21-1 is noted as a pseudogene. CDR3 size: 16 residues. The CDR3 nucleotides are TGTGCCAGCAGCAACCTGGGACTTATTGGTCCAGATACGCAGTATTTT. Its protein is CASSNLGLIGPDTQYF.

This clone has a single count. The chain uses TRBV5-1 and TRBJ1-2, with D unclear. Per the germline V gene, CDR1 is SGHRS and CDR2 is YFSETQ. This CDR3 contains 14 residues. V gave up 4 bases and J gave up 4 bases, with 14 bases separating them. DNA for the CDR3: TGCGCCAGCAGCGGAAGGACTAGCGTCTATGGCTACACCTTC. Translated, it gives CASSGRTSVYGYTF. Full variable domain (remainder filled in from reference TRBV5-1 and TRBJ1-2): KAGVTQTPRYLIKTRGQQVTLSCSPISGHRSVSWYQQTPGQGLQFLFEYFSETQRNKGNFPGRFSGRQFSNSRSEMNVSTLELGDSALYLCASSGRTSVYGYTFGSGTRLTVV.

V usage is TRBV2 and J usage is TRBJ1-2; the D is unclear. Trimming stripped 6 bases from V and 4 bases from J, with 12 bases between. The CDR3 runs to 13 residues. Germline V gene lookup returns CDR1 SNHLY and CDR2 FYNNEI. The CDR3 DNA sequence: TGTGCCAGCAGGATCTCCGGTGTCTATGGCTACACCTTC. Translated: CASRISGVYGYTF.

The chain uses TRBV7-3 and TRBJ2-6, with D possibly TRBD2 on 5 matching bases. The V end lost 2 bases, the J end lost 0 bases, and 17 bases lay between the germline ends. The CDR3 contains 19 residues. Germline loops: CDR1 SGHTA, CDR2 FQGTGA. CDR3 amino acids: CASSLERALTSSGANVLTF. CDR3 coding DNA: TGTGCCAGCAGCTTAGAACGGGCCCTTACTAGCTCTGGGGCCAACGTCCTGACTTTC.

The table lists this clone with a count of one. This chain links TRBV4-2 with TRBJ1-6; 7 bases line up with TRBD1. V was pared by 6 bases and J by 7 bases, with 6 bases of the junction left unmatched. This CDR3 has 14 amino acids. Germline CDR1 and CDR2: LGHNA and YNFKEQ. The CDR3 region is CASSQQGMNSPLHF. The CDR3 coding sequence is TGTGCCAGCAGTCAACAGGGGATGAATTCACCCCTCCACTTT.

This CDR3 is CASTDLATDTQYF. In DNA, the CDR3 is TGTGCCAGCACCGATCTAGCGACAGATACGCAGTATTTT. This chain joins TRBV13 and TRBJ2-3; the D gene is possibly TRBD2 (6 bases). The CDR3 length is 13 residues. CDR1 and CDR2 from the germline V gene are PRHDT and FYEKMQ (reference sequence). Trimming took 7 bases from V and 3 from J, leaving 11 bases between them.

The chain links TRBV7-3 to TRBJ2-2; the match to TRBD2 covers 16 bases. The CDR3 contains 19 residues. After removal of 3 bases from V and 7 bases from J, the junction contained 11 bases not matched to a gene. Germline V gene lookup returns CDR1 SGHTA and CDR2 FQGTGA. CDR3 protein: CASSFSPGTSGGAIGELFF. CDR3 nucleotide sequence: TGTGCCAGCAGCTTCTCTCCCGGGACTAGCGGGGGGGCCATCGGGGAGCTGTTTTTT.

CDR3 amino acids: CASSSNGYTYEQYF. Here the CDR3 DNA reads TGTGCCAGCAGTTCTAACGGGTACACCTACGAGCAGTACTTC. The chain uses TRBV7-2 and TRBJ2-7; D uncertain. V shed 6 bases and J shed 2 bases, with 14 bases lying between them. The germline gives CDR1 SGHTA, CDR2 FQGNSA. The CDR3 length is 14 residues. The whole variable domain, filled in from reference TRBV7-2 and TRBJ2-7, reads GAGVSQSPSNKVTEKGKDVELRCDPISGHTALYWYRQSLGQGLEFLIYFQGNSAPDKSGLPSDRFSAERTGGSVSTLTIQRTQQEDSAVYLCASSSNGYTYEQYFGPGTRLTVT.

J is TRBJ1-6 and V is TRBV7-2, with unresolved D. Germline V gives CDR1 SGHTA, CDR2 FQGNSA. The CDR3 runs to 15 residues. Deletions cut 8 bases from V and 0 bases from J, with 11 bases between. DNA for the CDR3: TGTGCCAGCTCCCGCGGCATCTCCTATAATTCACCCCTCCACTTT. Translating gives CASSRGISYNSPLHF.

The gene calls are TRBV30 and TRBJ2-2, with TRBD2 as a possible D gene (6 bases). The CDR3 loop spans 15 amino acids. The germline V gene encodes CDR1 GTSNPN and CDR2 SVGIG (reference sequence). V shed 3 bases and J shed 4 bases, with 15 bases lying between them. Here the CDR3 reads CAWSGGAGFTGELFF. The CDR3 nucleotides are TGTGCCTGGAGCGGCGGGGCAGGGTTCACCGGGGAGCTGTTTTTT. The variable domain in full, completed from reference TRBV30 and TRBJ2-2, reads SQTIHQWPATLVQPVGSPLSLECTVEGTSNPNLYWYRQAAGRGLQLLFYSVGIGQISSEVPQNLSASRPQDRQFILSSKKLLLSDSGFYLCAWSGGAGFTGELFFGEGSRLTVL.